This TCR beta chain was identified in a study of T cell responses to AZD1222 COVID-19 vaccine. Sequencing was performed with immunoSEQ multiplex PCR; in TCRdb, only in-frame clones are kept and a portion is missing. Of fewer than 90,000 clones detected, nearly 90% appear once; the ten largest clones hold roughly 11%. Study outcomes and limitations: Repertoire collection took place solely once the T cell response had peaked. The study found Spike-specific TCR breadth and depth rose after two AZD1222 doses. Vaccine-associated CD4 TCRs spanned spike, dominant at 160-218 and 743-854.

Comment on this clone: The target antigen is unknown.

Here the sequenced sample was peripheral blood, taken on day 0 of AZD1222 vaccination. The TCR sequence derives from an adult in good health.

The CDR3 region is CASSPPGSANNEQFF. The DNA for the CDR3 is TGTGCCAGCTCACCACCAGGGTCAGCGAACAATGAGCAGTTCTTC. The chain couples TRBV18 to TRBJ2-1; D uncertain. Trimming stripped 0 bases from V and 5 bases from J, with 11 bases between. CDR1 and CDR2 from the germline V gene are KGHSH and LQKENI. The CDR3 consists of 15 residues.